This TCR beta chain originates from a study of T cell responses to AZD1222 COVID-19 vaccine. Whole-study findings and limits: No day 14 peak samples; only post-peak repertoires were characterized. Targeting of unmutated variant regions was reportedly seen in nearly half of spike-specific TCRs.

This CDR3 region has 14 residues. The germline V gene encodes CDR1 MDHEN and CDR2 SYDVKM. V was trimmed by 1 base and J by 7 bases, leaving 8 bases between them. The data were produced by immunoSEQ multiplex PCR, yet TCRdb's version contains in-frame clones alone and is incomplete. Found here are 250,000 to 300,000 clones, about 94% of them singletons; the top ten hold around 0.58%. To note about this clone: Its antigen is undetermined.

The origin of this receptor is an adult who received the AZD1222 COVID-19 vaccine. The genes are TRBV28 and TRBJ1-6; D is undetermined. The sequenced sample was peripheral blood, obtained 28 days after the second AZD1222 dose. The CDR3 loop is CASSLSQLNSPLHF. CDR3 DNA: TGTGCCAGCAGTTTATCACAGCTAAATTCACCCCTCCACTTT.